These 21 T cell receptor beta chains were sequenced from one sample in a study of cytomegalovirus exposure and HLA in healthy donors (dated by TCRdb to 2015 to 2018). Library preparation was by the immunoSEQ multiplex PCR assay. For the multiplex PCR, a mixture combining 60 forward primers for TCR Vbeta segments and 13 reverse primers for TCR Jbeta segments was used. In its TCRdb copy, this immuneACCESS table keeps in-frame sequences only and misses some clones. Where compared with another copy, unresolved V genes explain less than half of these, and the others have no known cause. For this sample there are roughly 180,000 clones; 8.5% to 10% appear just once. The ten largest clones represent approximately 1.5% of the sample. What was sequenced was PBMCs. The receptors were gathered from a woman aged 25 to 39 in good health and CMV-seropositive.

This clone was detected only a few times. V is TRBV6-1 and J is TRBJ1-5; a possible D gene is TRBD1 (6 bases). The germline CDR1 and CDR2 sequences are MNHNS and SASEGT. The V and J ends lost 2 bases and 7 bases respectively, with 15 bases between them. The CDR3 consists of 15 residues. CDR3 amino acids: CASSEIIRGLQPQHF. CDR3 DNA: TGTGCCAGCAGTGAAATTATTAGGGGGTTACAGCCCCAGCATTTT.

This clone was picked up a small number of times. The gene calls are TRBV5-6 and TRBJ1-2; D not certain. Trimming took off 2 bases at V and 8 bases at J, with 16 bases between the two ends. Germline V lookup: CDR1 SGHDT, CDR2 YYEEEE. The CDR3 extends over 14 amino acids. CDR3 bases: TGTGCCAGCAGCTTCCTGGACGGGTTAGCGGGCTACACCTTC. Protein product: CASSFLDGLAGYTF.

This clone has just a few counts. The V call is TRBV5-1, the J call TRBJ2-3; D perhaps matches TRBD2 (6 bases). The V and J ends lost 0 bases and 4 bases respectively, with 15 bases between them. Germline loops: CDR1 SGHRS, CDR2 YFSETQ. This CDR3 is built from 16 residues. This CDR3 reads CASSLGATSIADTQYF. Here the CDR3 DNA reads TGCGCCAGCAGCTTGGGAGCTACTAGCATTGCAGATACGCAGTATTTT.

The chain recombines TRBV7-7 with TRBJ2-1; 8 positions agree with TRBD2. The CDR3 contains 15 residues. The V segment lost 5 bases and the J segment 3 bases; nucleotides outside the gene matches: 6. Looked up from germline, CDR1 is SSHAT and CDR2 is FNYEAQ (reference sequence). DNA for the CDR3: TGTGCCAGCAGCCCGGCGGGAGGTAACTACAATGAGCAGTTCTTC. Translated: CASSPAGGNYNEQFF.

The chain is built from TRBV7-2 and TRBJ2-4, with 8 bases matching TRBD1. Germline CDR1 is SGHTA and CDR2 is FQGNSA. The CDR3 is made up of 16 amino acids. Trimming removed 5 bases from V and 0 bases from J; junction bases left unmatched: 6. The CDR3 sequence: CASSLRTGRAKNIQYF. The CDR3 DNA reads TGTGCCAGCAGCCTACGGACAGGGCGAGCCAAAAACATTCAGTACTTC.

This chain connects TRBV11-2 to TRBJ2-4; D perhaps matches TRBD2 (6 bases). The germline V gene encodes CDR1 SGHAT and CDR2 FQNNGV. The CDR3 length is 16 residues. Trimming pared 2 bases from V and 0 bases from J, leaving 11 bases between. CDR3 bases: TGTGCCAGCAGCTTACTCGCGGGGATAGCCAAAAACATTCAGTACTTC. It yields the protein CASSLLAGIAKNIQYF.

This clone appeared a few times. This chain joins TRBV15 and TRBJ1-5; a weak D match, TRBD1 (5 bases). The CDR3 extends over 16 amino acids. Germline lookup yields CDR1 LNHNV and CDR2 YYDKDF (reference sequence). The V end was cut by 8 bases, the J end by 2 bases, with 19 bases between. CDR3 nucleotides: TGTGCCACCTTAGAGCTGGGGCAGGAAGGCAATCAGCCCCAGCATTTT. Amino acid sequence: CATLELGQEGNQPQHF.

This sequence joins TRBV19 and TRBJ1-5; D is undetermined. V shed 4 bases and J shed 0 bases, with 10 bases lying between them. The CDR3 has 15 amino acids. Germline CDR1 reads LNHDA; CDR2 reads SQIVND (reference sequence). CDR3 region: CASSKQAYSNQPQHF. In DNA form, the CDR3 reads TGTGCCAGTAGTAAGCAAGCGTATAGCAATCAGCCCCAGCATTTT.

V usage is TRBV5-1 and J usage is TRBJ2-6, with TRBD1 identical over 7 bases. Germline-derived CDR1 and CDR2 are SGHRS and YFSETQ. The CDR3 spans 15 residues. With 7 bases clipped from V and 2 bases from J, the junction kept 6 bases outside the gene matches. DNA of the CDR3: TGCGCCAGCCGCAGGGGGTCCCCTGGGGCCAACGTCCTGACTTTC. Amino acid sequence: CASRRGSPGANVLTF.

A few counts support this clone. The chain is built from TRBV4-1 and TRBJ2-7, with TRBD2 matching over 8 bases. CDR1 is MGHRA, CDR2 YSYEKL, per germline. The CDR3 loop spans 16 amino acids. J gave up 4 bases and V 0 bases, and 8 bases lay outside the gene matches. The CDR3 sequence is CASSQDLGTRYYEQYF. As DNA, the CDR3 is TGCGCCAGCAGCCAAGATTTGGGGACTAGGTATTACGAGCAGTACTTC.

This clone was seen a few times. This chain links TRBV28 with TRBJ1-2; maybe TRBD1 (6 bases). Germline V gives CDR1 MDHEN, CDR2 SYDVKM. V dropped 3 bases and J dropped 4 bases, with 9 bases sitting between them. The CDR3 has 13 residues. CDR3 sequence reads: CASSLVTGYGYTF. CDR3 DNA sequence: TGTGCCAGCAGTTTGGTGACAGGCTATGGCTACACCTTC.

The J gene is TRBJ1-2, the V gene TRBV6-6; the match to TRBD1 covers 7 bases. CDR1 is MNHNY, CDR2 SVGAGI, per germline (reference sequence). The CDR3 sequence is 13 residues long. Trimming cost V 5 bases and J 3 bases; bases outside gene matches: 3. CDR3 region: CASSGTGDYGYTF. As DNA, the CDR3 is TGTGCCAGCAGTGGAACAGGGGACTATGGCTACACCTTC.

This clone was observed once. The chain carries TRBV4-1 and TRBJ1-2; TRBD1 agrees at 9 bases. V shed 4 bases and J 4 bases; nucleotides not matched to a gene: 10. The CDR3 is 16 amino acids. Germline lookup yields CDR1 MGHRA and CDR2 YSYEKL. The CDR3 nucleotides are TGCGCCAGCAGCCGCACAGGGGGCGCCTCTTCCTATGGCTACACCTTC. Translating gives CASSRTGGASSYGYTF.

The chain is built from TRBV14 and TRBJ2-7, with D tentatively TRBD2 (5 bases). The germline gives CDR1 SGHDN, CDR2 FVKESK. This CDR3 has 15 amino acids. Trimming left V 1 base short and J 0 bases short, with 10 bases between. The CDR3 bases are TGTGCCAGCAGCCAAGTATCTGGGAGCTCCTACGAGCAGTACTTC. This gives the protein CASSQVSGSSYEQYF.

The chain has TRBV19 and TRBJ2-3; 7 bases line up with TRBD2. The CDR3 length is 15 residues. The germline CDR1 and CDR2 sequences are LNHDA and SQIVND (reference sequence). Unmatched junction bases numbered 8, after V lost 3 bases and J lost 5 bases. DNA of the CDR3: TGTGCCAGTAGTATGCAGGCGGGAGAGGTAGATACGCAGTATTTT. This encodes CASSMQAGEVDTQYF.

This clone turned up a few times. This chain links TRBV6-1 with TRBJ1-2; 7 nucleotides align to TRBD1. CDR3 length: 16 residues. CDR1 is MNHNS, CDR2 SASEGT, per germline. V lost 1 base to trimming and J lost 5 bases; unmatched junction nucleotides: 10. CDR3 sequence reads: CASSEEQTGIKYGYTF. As DNA, the CDR3 is TGTGCCAGCAGTGAAGAGCAGACAGGGATTAAGTATGGCTACACCTTC.

The chain couples TRBV27 to TRBJ2-7; D is possibly TRBD1 (8 bases). CDR3 size: 14 residues. Germline CDR1 and CDR2: MNHEY and SMNVEV (reference sequence). Trimming took off 8 bases at V and 7 bases at J, with 21 bases between the two ends. The chain's CDR3 is CASREQGGIREQYF. CDR3 nucleotide sequence: TGTGCCAGCCGAGAACAGGGGGGGATTCGGGAGCAGTACTTC.

The genes are TRBV19 and TRBJ1-4; 10 bases align to TRBD1. V gave up 5 bases and J gave up 6 bases; unmatched junction bases: 3. The CDR3 runs 14 residues. Germline V gene data show CDR1 as LNHDA and CDR2 as SQIVND (reference sequence). The CDR3 region is CASSRGTGDEKLFF. The CDR3 DNA is TGTGCCAGTAGTCGCGGGACAGGGGATGAAAAACTGTTTTTT.

This clone has a handful of counts. The gene calls are TRBV29-1 and TRBJ2-7; D perhaps matches TRBD2 (6 bases). The length of the CDR3 is 15 residues. V was cut by 1 base and J by 3 bases, with 16 bases left in between. CDR1 and CDR2 (germline): SQVTM, ANQGSEA. Here the CDR3 DNA reads TGCAGCGTTGAAGGGAGACTAGATGGCATCTACGAGCAGTACTTC. Its protein is CSVEGRLDGIYEQYF.

This clone was detected only a few times. The chain carries TRBV6-5 and TRBJ1-4; 10 bases are shared with TRBD1. Germline trimming cut 5 bases from V and 9 bases from J; bases unmatched to any gene: 12. CDR1 and CDR2 from the germline V gene are MNHEY and SVGAGI. The CDR3 is 16 residues long. The DNA for the CDR3 is TGTGCCAGCAGTCACTACGGGACAGGGGAAATACAAAAACTGTTTTTT. Its translation is CASSHYGTGEIQKLFF.

The V gene is TRBV10-3, the J gene TRBJ1-2; possibly TRBD1 for D (6 bases). Germline CDR1 reads ENHRY; CDR2 reads SYGVKD. Trimming left V 0 bases short and J 7 bases short, with 18 bases between. The CDR3 extends over 16 amino acids. This CDR3 reads CAISESFSRGLGGYTF. In nucleotides, the CDR3 is TGTGCCATCAGTGAGTCCTTCAGCAGGGGTTTAGGTGGCTACACCTTC.